These 10 T cell receptor beta chains originate from one sample sequenced in a study of control samples from healthy donors and cancer patients. The table came from immunoSEQ multiplex PCR; TCRdb's copy has only in-frame clones and leaves some out. The sample holds about 160,000 clones; roughly 90% are singletons and the top ten take around 12%. The sample consisted of blood. The origin of the receptors is a man under 40 in good health.

The chain employs TRBV5-1 and TRBJ2-1; D is perhaps TRBD2 (6 bases). The CDR3 sequence is 19 residues long. Trimming shortened V by 0 bases and J by 2 bases, and 21 bases separated the two germline ends. The germline V gene has CDR1 SGHRS and CDR2 YFSETQ. CDR3 nucleotides: TGCGCCAGCAGCTTGGGGCGGGGAACCACGCCTGGAGCCTACAATGAGCAGTTCTTC. This gives the protein CASSLGRGTTPGAYNEQFF.

The CDR3 sequence: CASSDSSGQDTQYF. For the CDR3, the DNA is TGTGCCAGCAGTGACTCATCGGGACAAGATACGCAGTATTTT. The chain uses TRBV6-4 and TRBJ2-3; TRBD1 might be the D (6 bases). This CDR3 has 14 residues. CDR1 and CDR2 (germline): MRHNA, SNTAGT. The V end was cut by 0 bases, the J end by 5 bases, with 9 bases between.

The rearrangement links TRBV6-6 to TRBJ2-5; 11 nucleotides line up with TRBD2. V lost 6 bases and J lost 0; bases outside the gene matches: 3. This CDR3 is 15 amino acids long. The germline V gene has CDR1 MNHNY and CDR2 SVGAGI (reference sequence). The CDR3 bases are TGTGCCAGCAGCCAACTAGCGGGGGACCAAGAGACCCAGTACTTC. Translation: CASSQLAGDQETQYF.

There are a few counts of this clone. V gene TRBV27 combines with J gene TRBJ1-4; 7 bases match TRBD1. Germline CDR1 and CDR2: MNHEY and SMNVEV (reference sequence). The CDR3 has 17 residues. The J segment lost 5 bases and the V segment lost 3 bases, leaving 12 bases of the junction unmatched. CDR3 DNA: TGTGCCAGCAGTTTCCGACAGGGTCATACAAGAAATGAAAAACTGTTTTTT. Translated: CASSFRQGHTRNEKLFF.

The chain carries TRBV7-9 and TRBJ2-7; perhaps TRBD2 as D (5 bases). CDR1 is SEHNR and CDR2 is FQNEAQ in the germline V gene (reference sequence). The CDR3 is 13 residues long. The germline V and J ends were trimmed by 2 bases and 4 bases, with 9 bases remaining between them. The CDR3 reads CASSLSGSYEQYF. The CDR3 nucleotides read TGTGCCAGCAGCTTAAGCGGCAGTTACGAGCAGTACTTC. Full variable domain (remainder filled in from reference TRBV7-9 and TRBJ2-7): DTGVSQNPRHKITKRGQNVTFRCDPISEHNRLYWYRQTLGQGPEFLTYFQNEAQLEKSRLLSDRFSAERPKGSFSTLEIQRTEQGDSAMYLCASSLSGSYEQYFGPGTRLTVT.

This chain connects TRBV13 to TRBJ1-4, with 8 nucleotides matching TRBD1. The ends lost 2 bases at V and 6 bases at J; junction bases unmatched: 5. The CDR3 runs to 15 residues. In germline, CDR1 is PRHDT, CDR2 FYEKMQ (reference sequence). The CDR3 loop is CASSLRQGWDEKLFF. The DNA for the CDR3 is TGTGCCAGCAGCTTACGACAGGGGTGGGATGAAAAACTGTTTTTT.

The chain recombines TRBV7-7 with TRBJ2-1, with D unclear. V dropped 6 bases and J dropped 6 bases, with 18 bases sitting between them. Germline V lookup: CDR1 SSHAT, CDR2 FNYEAQ (reference sequence). CDR3 length: 15 amino acids. CDR3 region: CASSPELSYRNEQFF. The CDR3 DNA sequence: TGTGCCAGCAGTCCCGAGCTCTCCTACCGCAATGAGCAGTTCTTC. The entire variable domain, with the rest obtained from reference TRBV7-7 and TRBJ2-1, is as follows: GAGVSQSPRYKVTKRGQDVTLRCDPISSHATLYWYQQALGQGPEFLTYFNYEAQPDKSGLPSDRFSAERPEGSISTLTIQRTEQRDSAMYRCASSPELSYRNEQFFGPGTRLTVL.

The J gene is TRBJ2-7, the V gene TRBV7-6; tentatively, D is TRBD1 or TRBD2 (5 bases each). Trimming took 4 bases from V and 6 from J, leaving 16 bases between them. Germline CDR1 is SGHVS and CDR2 is FNYEAQ. The CDR3 has 14 amino acids. In DNA form, the CDR3 reads TGTGCCAGCAGCTCTCTCGGGGAAGGGGCCGAGCAGTACTTC. Translation gives CASSSLGEGAEQYF.

V and J are TRBV27 and TRBJ1-2; 7 bases are shared with TRBD1. From germline, CDR1 is MNHEY and CDR2 SMNVEV (reference sequence). This CDR3 spans 14 amino acids. J was trimmed by 5 bases and V by 8 bases; bases with no gene match: 11. The CDR3 reads CASHPRQGPYGYTF. The CDR3 DNA reads TGTGCCAGCCACCCGAGACAGGGCCCTTATGGCTACACCTTC.

This clone was seen only once. The chain is built from TRBV6-6 and TRBJ1-4; D may be TRBD1 (6 bases). V lost 6 bases, J lost 10 bases, and 18 bases lay in between. Germline-derived CDR1 and CDR2 are MNHNY and SVGAGI (reference sequence). This CDR3 is 14 amino acids long. CDR3 nucleotide sequence: TGTGCCAGCAGCTCCGGGACACGGGGAGCAAAACTGTTTTTT. This sequence encodes CASSSGTRGAKLFF.